This T cell receptor (beta chain) is from a study of blood T cell repertoires in COVID-19. Study overall: Collection of acute and convalescent COVID-19 samples took place in the United States, Italy and Spain. The cDNA or gDNA used as material had been derived from T cells, B-cell-depleted T cells, or PBMCs.

Trimming shortened V by 3 bases and J by 6 bases, and 11 bases separated the two germline ends. The CDR3 runs to 13 residues. Authors' methods: Counts of nucleated cells, estimated from reference gene primer amplification, were obtained. Sequenced by immunoSEQ multiplex PCR; TCRdb stores in-frame clones only, minus some. For V, J and clone size, that table is used; D and trimming come from the DNA. The sample has over 200,000 clones, 87% seen once. Sequencing input: peripheral blood. The chain couples TRBV12-3 or TRBV12-4 to TRBJ1-2; D not resolved. This receptor was identified in a woman in her late teens or twenties who had recovered from COVID-19. Here the CDR3 reads CASSLDSVDGYTF. The CDR3 nucleotides are TGTGCCAGCAGTTTGGATAGCGTGGATGGCTACACCTTC.